A single sample gave rise to the 19 T cell receptor beta chains below, sequenced in a study of CD8+CD57+ T cells in acquired aplastic anemia. Whoever was chosen for sequencing had shown CD8+CD57+ cell expansion by flow cytometry. Genomic DNA acted as the template from which TCR beta VDJ combination and CDR3 sequence profiling were carried out. MiXCR, run by TCRdb on the reads, gives a single entry per CDR3 protein. The sample consists of 150,000 to 200,000 distinct CDR3 sequences, about 50% of them appearing once. The material sequenced was sorted CD4+, CD8+, or CD8+CD57+ T cells (not recorded which) from PBMCs. The receptor set was obtained from a human donor with aplastic anemia.

As to this clonotype: A read error may explain this, as a much larger clone is one base away. The chain couples TRBV13 to TRBJ2-1, with TRBD1 matching over 8 bases. The CDR3 totals 16 residues. Germline V lookup: CDR1 PRHDT, CDR2 FYEKMQ (reference sequence). The CDR3 spells CASSSHGQGGNNEQSF. The CDR3 bases are TGTGCCAGCAGCTCCCACGGACAGGGTGGGAACAATGAGCAGTCCTTC.

The chain links TRBV6-5 to TRBJ2-7; TRBD2 agrees at 7 bases. The V and J ends lost 0 bases and 2 bases, in that order; junction bases with no gene match: 7. Per germline, CDR1 MNHEY and CDR2 SVGAGI. CDR3 length: 16 amino acids. The CDR3 nucleotides read TGTGCCAGCAGTTACTCGTTTAGGGAGGGTCCCTACGAGCAGTACTTC. Its protein product is CASSYSFREGPYEQYF.

The J gene is TRBJ2-2, the V gene TRBV20-1, with 9 nucleotides matching TRBD2. Germline-derived CDR1 and CDR2 are DFQATT and SNEGSKA (reference sequence). The CDR3 extends over 14 amino acids. The junction had 8 bases not matched to a gene; V was cut back by 2 bases and J by 10 bases. This CDR3 reads CSARQAGGPVELFF. CDR3 bases: TGCAGTGCTAGACAGGCGGGAGGGCCTGTGGAGCTGTTTTTT.

This rearrangement joins TRBV2 to TRBJ2-5; 10 bases are a match to TRBD2. The V gene end was trimmed by 5 bases and the J gene end by 2 bases; junction bases not matched to a gene: 2. This CDR3 has 14 amino acids. Germline V gene lookup returns CDR1 SNHLY and CDR2 FYNNEI. The CDR3 nucleotides are TGTGCCAGCAGTAGTAGCGGGGGGCAAGAGACCCAGTACTTC. Protein product: CASSSSGGQETQYF.

Only a few counts were recorded for this clonotype. The chain has TRBV5-1 and TRBJ2-2; 15 positions agree with TRBD2. The CDR3 extends over 17 amino acids. Trimming at V came to 4 bases and at J to 7 bases, leaving 8 bases not matched to a gene. Germline V gene data show CDR1 as SGHRS and CDR2 as YFSETQ. CDR3 DNA sequence: TGCGCCAGCAGCGCAGGGACTAGCGGGAGGAGTGGCGGGGAGCTGTTTTTT. It is translated as CASSAGTSGRSGGELFF.

Ten or more counts support this clonotype. The chain recombines TRBV11-3 with TRBJ1-2, with D unclear. The CDR3 is 12 amino acids. Germline CDR1 reads SGHNT; CDR2 reads YENEEA. V lost 2 bases, J lost 4 bases, and 5 bases lay in between. CDR3 sequence: CASSLTGYGYTF. CDR3 DNA sequence: TGTGCCAGCAGCTTAACCGGCTATGGCTACACCTTC.

This clonotype has just a few counts. The J gene is TRBJ2-7, the V gene TRBV25-1, with 8 bases that match TRBD2. The CDR3 length is 14 residues. J was trimmed by 3 bases and V by 8 bases; bases with no gene match: 9. Germline CDR1 MGHDK, CDR2 SYGVNS. The CDR3 loop is CASLRTSRIYEQYF. CDR3 nucleotide sequence: TGTGCCAGCCTGAGGACTAGCAGAATCTACGAGCAGTACTTC.

V gene TRBV27 combines with J gene TRBJ2-1, with D tentatively TRBD2 (5 bases). The germline V and J ends were trimmed by 8 bases and 3 bases, with 17 bases remaining between them. Germline CDR1 reads MNHEY; CDR2 reads SMNVEV (reference sequence). The CDR3 is 15 residues long. CDR3 residues: CASSRAAPLYNEQFF. CDR3 bases: TGTGCCAGCTCCCGAGCGGCCCCCCTCTACAATGAGCAGTTCTTC.

The chain recombines TRBV24-1 with TRBJ2-3; 8 bases are a match to TRBD2. Germline V gene sequence: CDR1 KGHDR, CDR2 SFDVKD. The CDR3 has 17 residues. The J segment lost 1 base and the V segment lost 3 bases, leaving 8 bases of the junction unmatched. CDR3: CATSDVSGRVGTDTQYF. The CDR3 DNA is TGTGCCACCAGTGATGTAAGCGGGAGAGTCGGCACAGATACGCAGTATTTT.

This chain links TRBV7-8 with TRBJ2-1; the match to TRBD2 covers 12 bases. The CDR3 has 15 amino acids. Per the germline V gene, CDR1 is SGHVS and CDR2 is FQNEAQ. The V and J ends lost 5 bases and 6 bases, in that order; junction bases with no gene match: 5. The CDR3 here is CASSPGTSGLNEQFF. DNA of the CDR3: TGTGCCAGCAGCCCCGGGACTAGCGGGCTCAATGAGCAGTTCTTC.

This clonotype was detected many times. The chain is built from TRBV7-3 and TRBJ2-2, with 7 bases lining up with TRBD1. The length of the CDR3 is 14 residues. The V and J ends lost 5 bases and 5 bases, in that order; junction bases with no gene match: 5. The germline V gene has CDR1 SGHTA and CDR2 FQGTGA. This chain's CDR3 is CASSADRNTGELFF. The CDR3 region has the DNA TGTGCCAGCAGCGCGGACAGGAATACCGGGGAGCTGTTTTTT.

The chain has TRBV25-1 and TRBJ2-3; TRBD1 agrees at 8 bases. Germline loops: CDR1 MGHDK, CDR2 SYGVNS. This CDR3 is 15 amino acids long. V was clipped by 3 bases and J by 2 bases; unmatched bases: 4. DNA for the CDR3: TGTGCCAGCAGTGATAGGGGACAGGTCACAGATACGCAGTATTTT. Translating it yields CASSDRGQVTDTQYF.

This clonotype was seen ten or more times. This sequence joins TRBV5-5 and TRBJ2-1; 11 nucleotides match TRBD2. CDR3 length: 14 residues. The V gene's germline CDR1 is SGHKS and CDR2 YYEKEE (reference sequence). With 6 bases clipped from V and 1 base from J, the junction kept 0 bases outside the gene matches. The CDR3 sequence is CASIAGGSYNEQFF. DNA of the CDR3: TGTGCCAGCATAGCGGGAGGGTCCTACAATGAGCAGTTCTTC.

This clonotype was recorded a few times. The genes are TRBV10-3 and TRBJ2-7, with D possibly being TRBD1 or TRBD2 (5 bases each). V gave up 1 base and J gave up 0 bases, with 10 bases separating them. There are 15 residues in the CDR3. Germline CDR1 and CDR2: ENHRY and SYGVKD. CDR3 bases: TGTGCCATCAGTGAGTTGACGGGGCCCTCCTACGAGCAGTACTTC. Translating it yields CAISELTGPSYEQYF.

This clonotype came up many times. V gene TRBV7-9 combines with J gene TRBJ1-2; D is possibly TRBD1 (6 bases). From germline, CDR1 is SEHNR and CDR2 FQNEAQ (reference sequence). The CDR3 extends over 15 amino acids. V dropped 4 bases and J dropped 4 bases, with 16 bases sitting between them. CDR3 sequence: CASSSGGGQLYGYTF. The CDR3 nucleotides are TGTGCCAGCAGCTCCGGAGGCGGACAGCTCTATGGCTACACCTTC.

This clonotype was seen a few times. The CDR3: CASRGRVSTDTQYF. CDR3 DNA sequence: TGTGCCAGTAGGGGACGGGTTAGCACAGATACGCAGTATTTT. The chain has TRBV2 and TRBJ2-3; perhaps D is TRBD1 or TRBD2 (5 bases each). The V end was cut by 9 bases, the J end by 0 bases, with 13 bases between. The germline V gene encodes CDR1 SNHLY and CDR2 FYNNEI. The CDR3 loop spans 14 amino acids.

There are a few counts of this clonotype. The rearrangement joins TRBV27 to TRBJ1-2; D is undetermined. Germline V gene data show CDR1 as MNHEY and CDR2 as SMNVEV (reference sequence). The length of the CDR3 is 14 residues. Trimming took 3 bases from V and 3 from J, leaving 11 bases between them. The CDR3 loop is CASSFGSDYYGYTF. CDR3 bases: TGTGCCAGCAGTTTTGGGTCGGACTACTATGGCTACACCTTC.

As for this clonotype: The conserved phenylalanine or tryptophan is not found at the CDR3 terminus, so this likely reflects a read error. This sequence joins TRBV10-3 and TRBJ1-1; 8 nucleotides agree with TRBD1. CDR3 length equals 15 residues. J was trimmed by 4 bases and V by 8 bases; bases with no gene match: 12. Germline assignment: CDR1 ENHRY and CDR2 SYGVKD. Here the CDR3 DNA reads TGTGCCATCCAGCCCACCCAGGGGGCAGGCACTGAAGCTTTCCTT. Translation: CAIQPTQGAGTEAFL.

This chain links TRBV25-1 with TRBJ1-5; D is possibly TRBD1 (5 bases). This CDR3 spans 17 amino acids. Germline V lookup: CDR1 MGHDK, CDR2 SYGVNS. The ends were cut back, 2 bases at V and 0 bases at J, with 14 bases in the middle. As DNA, the CDR3 is TGTGCCAGCAGTGAAGGGGACGGCGTTTATAGCAATCAGCCCCAGCATTTT. This gives the protein CASSEGDGVYSNQPQHF.